Included here is one T cell receptor beta chain sequence, with context. V shed 0 bases and J shed 2 bases, with 14 bases lying between them. The germline V gene encodes CDR1 MNHNY and CDR2 SVGAGI (reference sequence). This CDR3 has 16 amino acids. RNA in amounts of about 0.5 to 1 ug was reverse transcribed with random hexamers. One entry per CDR3 protein, called by TCRdb with MiXCR from the immunoSEQ multiplex PCR reads. The table includes around 170,000 distinct CDR3 sequences, approximately 94% detected once. This record comes from a study of CD8 T cells in Susac syndrome. CD8+ and CD4+ T cells from blood underwent TCR beta sequencing, which was carried out in a high-throughput format.

The receptor was isolated from a human donor with Susac syndrome. This chain connects TRBV6-6 to TRBJ2-7; tentative D call: TRBD1 (6 bases). The specimen sequenced was CD4+ T cells from PBMCs. For the CDR3, the DNA is TGTGCCAGCAGTTACTCGGGGGCCGGGCCGGCCTACGAGCAGTACTTC. This codes for CASSYSGAGPAYEQYF.